The entry that follows covers one TCR beta chain sequence. What it binds is not known. The PCR ran on 60 Vbeta and 13 Jbeta primers. Profiling relied on immunoSEQ multiplex PCR, and the TCRdb table lists in-frame clones only, not all of them. Among 120,000 or so clones listed, approximately 80% were seen once. This specimen comes from a study of cytomegalovirus exposure and HLA in healthy donors. The study, taken as a whole, reports: Despite most TCR sequences being rare, some public TCRs occurred in many donors. Some V segments, TRBV6-2 and TRBV6-3 among them, were indistinguishable and were therefore excluded. There were reportedly fewer N-insertions in an Asian-associated ancestry cluster than the roughly 700-donor mean, in a later analysis. CMV serostatus alone was available as immune exposure information.

Germline V gives CDR1 SGDLS, CDR2 YYNGEE. V shed 3 bases, J shed 0 bases, and the junction held 3 bases outside the gene matches. CDR3 length equals 16 residues. The TCR sequence derives from a man in his forties or fifties in good health and CMV-seronegative. The chain couples TRBV9 to TRBJ1-6; 7 nucleotides align to TRBD1. Source material: PBMCs. The CDR3 DNA sequence: TGTGCCAGCAGCGCGGGACAGAGCTCCTATAATTCACCCCTCCACTTT. Amino acid sequence: CASSAGQSSYNSPLHF.